This T cell receptor (beta chain) is drawn from a study of blood T cells in healthy people across ages (dated by TCRdb to the mid-2010s). About the investigation overall: In model experiments, template switching captured roughly one uniquely barcoded TCR beta cDNA molecule for every two T cells. Age-related changes in TCR beta repertoire diversity were measured in the study by deep sequencing normalized with unique cDNA molecular identifiers. Donors were grouped into four age groups: young (average approximately 15 years), middle-aged (about 40), aged (around 62) and long-lived (about 90). Donors of different ages were randomly distributed across sequencing lanes to avoid experimental bias. The study analyzed two additional independent replicas of 1 million unique cDNA reads from the same blood draw for two donors, one aged 18 to 29 and one aged 80 or older.

Donors were 39 systemically healthy Caucasian individuals from Russia aged about 6 to 100 years. Each donor gave ten milliliters of peripheral blood, drawn into EDTA-treated Vacutainer tubes. PBMCs were isolated by Ficoll-Paque density-gradient centrifugation, with at least 7 million obtained per sample. Trizol reagent was used to extract total RNA from the PBMCs, yielding at least 5 micrograms per sample. For every donor, flow cytometry on a PBMC aliquot measured the percentage of naive CD45RAhigh/CD27high T cells. General study outcomes and caveats: Because the CMV infection status of the donors was unknown, age-related changes in expanded clonotypes may potentially have been confounded. The long-lived group showed more naive CD4+ T cells, fewer expanded clones and increased TCR diversity than the aged group, suggesting age selection. As age increased, observed TCR beta diversity per million T cells dropped in a roughly linear way, and a significant reduction was already evident by age around 41. There was a strong correlation between observed TCR beta diversity and the percentage of naive T cells measured by flow cytometry. Because profiling used bulk unsorted PBMCs, naive and antigen-experienced compartments could not be compared conclusively. Estimates of total diversity from one million sequenced T cells were regarded as lower bounds and underestimates.

The library relied on 5' RACE. TCRdb lists the instrument as Illumina HiSeq 2500. A second PCR of about 6 to 11 cycles was performed with a sample-barcoded 5' primer and a J-beta primer mix. A template-switch 5' adaptor carrying 12 random nucleotides introduced a unique molecular identifier onto each TCR beta cDNA molecule. Each sample yielded at least 3 million CDR3-containing paired-end reads. First-strand cDNA was synthesized from all RNA with the Mint cDNA synthesis kit, primed by a TRBC-specific oligonucleotide. Following uracil-DNA glycosylase treatment, a first 18-cycle PCR with universal primers M1SS and BC2_uni_R was performed on all cDNA. The authors processed their data as follows. Normalization of each sample was performed by random selection of 1 million high-quality reads, each carrying a distinct molecular identifier. Reads with shared molecular identifiers were discarded instead of being binned into consensus sequences. MiTCR, run with a Q25 quality threshold and the strictest error-elimination algorithm, handled CDR3 identification, clonotype clustering and error correction. A nonparametric unseen species model with Euler transformation was used to estimate lower-bound total TCR beta diversity. Using fastp trimming at Q25 and MiXCR clonotype assembly, TCRdb reanalyzed the public sequencing data and kept in-frame beta chains. All rows with the same CDR3 protein become a single entry with the most common DNA and genes. The V and J calls follow TCRdb's processing rather than the paper's. For this sample the table gives roughly 1,500,000 distinct CDR3 sequences, of which approximately 32% were detected only once. The biggest ten clones account for approximately 11% of the sample.

A remark on this clonotype: The clone's antigen remains unknown. A junction boundary mismatches the germline segment, possibly from a read error.

CDR1 and CDR2 are read off the germline V gene (reference sequence) as LGHDT and YNNKEL. The CDR3 spans 15 residues, from the cysteine through the phenylalanine. Kept here is only the CDR3 DNA, which spans 45 bases and is read in frame from base 1. The material sequenced was blood. The chain was built from TRBV3-1 and TRBJ2-3, with the D gene call left open. The source is a woman aged 25-40 years in good health. CDR3 loop: CVSSQSRSLTDTQYF. The DNA reads TGTGTCAGCAGCCAGAGCCGGAGCCTCACAGATACGCAGTATTTT.